A selection of T cell receptor beta chains follows, all from one sample in a study of cytomegalovirus exposure and HLA in healthy donors. TCRdb's table, derived via immunoSEQ multiplex PCR, lists solely in-frame clones and lacks some. The sample lists under 95,000 clones, 80% seen once, with about 1.1% in the top ten. Source material: PBMCs. These receptors were taken from a male donor in good health and CMV-seronegative. CDR3s include the opening cysteine and the closing phenylalanine or tryptophan. The D gene is left open where the match is weak. Clone size is shown for a subset of rows, as once, few, many or a class of expanded clone.

abundance	v_gene	d_gene	j_gene	CDR3nt	CDR3aa
-	TRBV29-1	-	TRBJ1-1	TGCAGCGTTGAAGATCGAGCAGACTTGGGGAACACTGAAGCTTTCTTT	CSVEDRADLGNTEAFF
-	TRBV5-1	-	TRBJ2-2	TGCGCCAGCAGCGTGGAGGGGGCGCCGAACGGGGAGCTGTTTTTT	CASSVEGAPNGELFF
-	TRBV5-1	-	TRBJ1-1	TGCGCCAGCAGCTTGGTGCCGAGGGACACTGAAGCTTTCTTT	CASSLVPRDTEAFF
-	TRBV28	TRBD2	TRBJ2-7	TGTGCCAGCACCCCGGGGGGAACTACCTACGAGCAGTACTTC	CASTPGGTTYEQYF
once	TRBV18	TRBD2	TRBJ2-5	TGTGCCAGCTCAACCCAGCGGGGGGGCCTCGTAGAGACCCAGTACTTC	CASSTQRGGLVETQYF
-	TRBV5-1	-	TRBJ2-7	TGCGCCAGCAGCTTGGATTTCGGAGCCTACGAGCAGTACTTC	CASSLDFGAYEQYF
-	TRBV19	-	TRBJ1-6	TGTGCCAGTAGTATCGACGGGGGCTCCTATAATTCACCCCTCCACTTT	CASSIDGGSYNSPLHF
-	TRBV5-1	-	TRBJ1-1	TGCGCCAGCAGCTACGGGACACAAAACACTGAAGCTTTCTTT	CASSYGTQNTEAFF
-	TRBV7-2	-	TRBJ2-7	TGTGCCAGCAGCTTAGGTTCCTACGAGCAGTACTTC	CASSLGSYEQYF
few	TRBV28	-	TRBJ2-5	TGTGCCAGCAGTTTTTTCTTCCCCCGGGGCCAAGAGACCCAGTACTTC	CASSFFFPRGQETQYF
once	TRBV19	-	TRBJ1-1	TGTGCCAGTAGTATATCCGACGAGGGTTACACTGAAGCTTTCTTT	CASSISDEGYTEAFF
-	TRBV5-1	-	TRBJ1-2	TGCGCCAGCAGCGCATCGGGGCAGGGGTCAAACTATGGCTACACCTTC	CASSASGQGSNYGYTF
-	TRBV5-6	TRBD1	TRBJ1-5	TGTGCCAGCAGCTCGACAGGGGGCACGAGCAATCAGCCCCAGCATTTT	CASSSTGGTSNQPQHF
-	TRBV5-6	-	TRBJ1-2	TGTGCCAGCAGCCCACCAGGGCAGGTACTGGGCTACCCCTTC	CASSPPGQVLGYPF
-	TRBV5-1	-	TRBJ2-2	TGCGCCAGCAGCTTGGCGGACACACCGTCCGGGGAGCTGTTTTTT	CASSLADTPSGELFF
-	TRBV9	-	TRBJ1-5	TGTGCCAGCAGCGTAGACTCAGCGAATCAGCCCCAGCATTTT	CASSVDSANQPQHF
few	TRBV30	TRBD1	TRBJ1-2	TGTGCCTGGCACCGGGACAGGGGGCATGGCTACACCTTC	CAWHRDRGHGYTF
few	TRBV18	-	TRBJ1-2	TGTGCCAGCTCCCCGGTCGAGCGGAATGGCTACACCTTC	CASSPVERNGYTF
once	TRBV19	-	TRBJ2-2	TGTGCCAGTACAGGGCGCACCGGGGAGCTGTTTTTT	CASTGRTGELFF
-	TRBV6-6	-	TRBJ1-2	TGTGCCAGCAACGATAATAGTATCGGCTATGGCTACACCTTC	CASNDNSIGYGYTF
-	TRBV7-2	-	TRBJ2-7	TGTGCCAGCAGCTTAGCGGGGTGGCTGGCGGTGGGGCCGACGGGCGAGCAGTACTTC	CASSLAGWLAVGPTGEQYF
-	TRBV7-9	-	TRBJ1-2	TGTGCCAGCAGCCTCGCCGGTGGCTATGGCTACACCTTC	CASSLAGGYGYTF
-	TRBV1	-	TRBJ2-2	TGCACCAGCAGCCAAGGACAGGGCGACACCGGGGAGCTGTTTTTT	CTSSQGQGDTGELFF
once	TRBV5-1	TRBD2	TRBJ2-5	TGCGCCAGCAGCTTTGAGCGGGGGGGCGAAGAGACCCAGTACTTC	CASSFERGGEETQYF
-	TRBV2	TRBD1	TRBJ1-2	TGTGCCAGCAGATCGGACAGGTATGGCTACACCTTC	CASRSDRYGYTF
-	TRBV10-2	TRBD1	TRBJ2-7	TGCGCCAGCAGTGAAGCTGGACAGGGGGCCTACTACGAGCAGTACTTC	CASSEAGQGAYYEQYF
-	TRBV5-6	-	TRBJ2-1	TGTGCCAGCAGCTTGGTTACTAGCAGTGAGCAGTTCTTC	CASSLVTSSEQFF
few	TRBV19	-	TRBJ2-7	TGTGCCAGTAGTATAGACAGGGCTTCAAGGGAGCAGTACTTC	CASSIDRASREQYF